This is a list of T cell receptor beta chains from one sample in a study of blood T cell repertoires in COVID-19. Using immunoSEQ multiplex PCR, the repertoire was profiled, and TCRdb retains in-frame clones only, with some absent. The sample gives roughly 500,000 clones, 88% of which show up once; 1.5% to 2% is in the top ten. The sequenced sample was PBMCs or T cells enriched from blood (not recorded which). The receptors were sampled from a woman aged 40-49 years who had recovered from COVID-19. The CDR3 runs from the conserved cysteine through the conserved F or W. Each record gives: J gene, clone size, V gene, D gene, CDR3 DNA, CDR3 protein. The D gene is left open where the match is weak. For some rows the clone size is stated as once, few or many, or as a class when expanded; others skip it.

j_gene: TRBJ1-1; abundance: NA; v_gene: TRBV4-3; d_gene: NA; CDR3nt: TGCGCCAGCAGCCAAGCCCCCACAGGACAGCTGAACACTGAAGCTTTCTTT; CDR3aa: CASSQAPTGQLNTEAFF
j_gene: TRBJ1-1; abundance: NA; v_gene: TRBV7-9; d_gene: NA; CDR3nt: TGTGCCAGCAGCTTAGTAGCAGAGGAAGCTTTCTTT; CDR3aa: CASSLVAEEAFF
j_gene: TRBJ2-7; abundance: few; v_gene: TRBV5-4; d_gene: TRBD2; CDR3nt: TGTGCCAGCAGGCAGGGACTAGCGGGATCCTACGAGCAGTACTTC; CDR3aa: CASRQGLAGSYEQYF
j_gene: TRBJ2-3; abundance: NA; v_gene: TRBV5-4; d_gene: NA; CDR3nt: TGTGCCAGCAGCTCCAGTGGACTCGTTTTGTATTTT; CDR3aa: CASSSSGLVLYF
j_gene: TRBJ2-2; abundance: NA; v_gene: TRBV3-1/TRBV3-2; d_gene: NA; CDR3nt: TGTGCCAGCAGCCAAGAGGGTGGGGCGAGTGCCACCGGGGAGCTGTTTTTT; CDR3aa: CASSQEGGASATGELFF
j_gene: TRBJ2-7; abundance: NA; v_gene: TRBV19; d_gene: TRBD1; CDR3nt: TGTGCCAGTAGTAGGACAGGGAGCTCCTACGAGCAGTACTTC; CDR3aa: CASSRTGSSYEQYF
j_gene: TRBJ2-2; abundance: NA; v_gene: TRBV15; d_gene: NA; CDR3nt: TGTGCCACCAGCAGAGATTTCGCGAACACCGGGGAGCTGTTTTTT; CDR3aa: CATSRDFANTGELFF
j_gene: TRBJ1-3; abundance: NA; v_gene: TRBV10-3; d_gene: NA; CDR3nt: TGTGCCATCAGTGCTCCTGGAAACACCATATATTTT; CDR3aa: CAISAPGNTIYF
j_gene: TRBJ1-4; abundance: NA; v_gene: TRBV5-1; d_gene: TRBD1; CDR3nt: TGCGCCAGCAGCACGGAGGGACAGGGAGGTGAAAAACTGTTTTTT; CDR3aa: CASSTEGQGGEKLFF
j_gene: TRBJ2-1; abundance: few; v_gene: TRBV6-5; d_gene: TRBD2; CDR3nt: TGTGCCAGCAGTTACTCGGGACTAGCGGACAATGAGCAGTTCTTC; CDR3aa: CASSYSGLADNEQFF
j_gene: TRBJ1-5; abundance: NA; v_gene: TRBV6-5; d_gene: TRBD1; CDR3nt: TGTGCCAGCACTGGACAGGGCTACCAGCCCCAGCATTTT; CDR3aa: CASTGQGYQPQHF
j_gene: TRBJ2-7; abundance: NA; v_gene: TRBV7-2; d_gene: NA; CDR3nt: TGTGCCAGCAGCCTCGCAGGGTCCCCCACAATGCGCGAGCAGTACTTC; CDR3aa: CASSLAGSPTMREQYF
j_gene: TRBJ2-5; abundance: NA; v_gene: TRBV5-8; d_gene: NA; CDR3nt: TGTGCCAGCAGCTTGCAGGGTTCTGGCGCAGAGACCCAGTACTTC; CDR3aa: CASSLQGSGAETQYF
j_gene: TRBJ1-1; abundance: NA; v_gene: TRBV30; d_gene: NA; CDR3nt: TGTGCCTGGAGTGCGGGGGTACGCACTGAAGCTTTCTTT; CDR3aa: CAWSAGVRTEAFF
j_gene: TRBJ2-1; abundance: NA; v_gene: TRBV4-1; d_gene: NA; CDR3nt: TGCGCCAGCAGCCAAGATCCGACTAGACCCTACAATGAGCAGTTCTTC; CDR3aa: CASSQDPTRPYNEQFF